Shown below are 17 T cell receptor beta chains from a single sample sequenced in a study of blood T cell repertoires in COVID-19. Sequencing used immunoSEQ multiplex PCR; TCRdb keeps in-frame clones, though not all of them. The sample lists around 100,000 clones, 84% occurring once. The sample comprised peripheral blood. The receptors stem from a man between 60 and 75 years old with acute or convalescent COVID-19.

This chain joins TRBV30 and TRBJ2-2, with 14 bases fitting TRBD2. The J segment lost 6 bases and the V segment lost 6 bases, leaving 3 bases of the junction unmatched. CDR3 length: 14 amino acids. The germline CDR1 and CDR2 sequences are GTSNPN and SVGIG (reference sequence). CDR3 sequence reads: CACGLAGGPGELFF. Here the CDR3 DNA reads TGTGCCTGTGGACTAGCGGGAGGTCCCGGGGAGCTGTTTTTT.

The chain employs TRBV5-6 and TRBJ2-7; TRBD1 agrees at 8 bases. V was pared by 4 bases and J by 2 bases, with 5 bases of the junction left unmatched. The CDR3 runs to 14 residues. CDR1 SGHDT and CDR2 YYEEEE come from the germline V gene. For the CDR3, the DNA is TGTGCCAGCAGCCCCCGGGACAGGCCCTACGAGCAGTACTTC. Its protein product is CASSPRDRPYEQYF. The full variable domain, completed using reference TRBV5-6 and TRBJ2-7, is DAGVTQSPTHLIKTRGQQVTLRCSPKSGHDTVSWYQQALGQGPQFIFQYYEEEERQRGNFPDRFSGHQFPNYSSELNVNALLLGDSALYLCASSPRDRPYEQYFGPGTRLTVT.

The CDR3 coding sequence is TGTGCCAGCAGTCAGGCCACATCAGAAAAACTGTTTTTT. Translated, it gives CASSQATSEKLFF. The rearrangement links TRBV11-2 to TRBJ1-4; D unresolved. CDR3 length equals 13 residues. CDR1 is SGHAT, CDR2 FQNNGV, per germline. V shed 6 bases and J shed 8 bases, with 13 bases lying between them.

The chain is built from TRBV5-1 and TRBJ1-1, with TRBD1 matching over 7 bases. Unmatched junction bases numbered 11, after V lost 0 bases and J lost 9 bases. This CDR3 comprises 15 residues. Germline CDR1 SGHRS, CDR2 YFSETQ. Written as DNA, the CDR3 is TGCGCCAGCAGCTTGGCCTCATTCGACAGGGTGCAAGCTTTCTTT. Its protein is CASSLASFDRVQAFF.

The chain is built from TRBV10-2 and TRBJ2-1; a weak D match, TRBD1 (6 bases). The germline V and J ends were trimmed by 5 bases and 7 bases, with 24 bases remaining between them. Per germline, CDR1 WSHSY and CDR2 SAAADI. The CDR3 consists of 17 residues. The CDR3, as DNA: TGCGCCAGCAGTCCCACCATCGGGACACGGCTTGGGAATGAGCAGTTCTTC. Protein sequence: CASSPTIGTRLGNEQFF.

This chain connects TRBV2 to TRBJ2-3, with D tentatively TRBD2 (6 bases). Germline lookup yields CDR1 SNHLY and CDR2 FYNNEI. Trimming left V 6 bases short and J 0 bases short, with 10 bases between. This CDR3 spans 14 amino acids. CDR3 sequence reads: CASSIAASTDTQYF. Written as DNA, the CDR3 is TGTGCCAGCAGCATAGCGGCTAGCACAGATACGCAGTATTTT.

V is TRBV6-6 and J is TRBJ1-1; D might be TRBD1 (6 bases). The ends were cut back, 6 bases at V and 6 bases at J, with 20 bases in the middle. The CDR3 runs to 15 residues. CDR1 is MNHNY and CDR2 is SVGAGI in the germline V gene (reference sequence). The DNA of the CDR3 is TGTGCCAGCAGCCACCGACACGTCGCAGGGGCTGAAGCTTTCTTT. Amino acids: CASSHRHVAGAEAFF.

The rearrangement joins TRBV7-9 to TRBJ1-1; tentative D call: TRBD1 (5 bases). The CDR3 extends over 17 amino acids. Between the trimmed V and J ends, which lost 1 base and 0 bases, there was a span of 15 bases. The germline gives CDR1 SEHNR, CDR2 FQNEAQ (reference sequence). The CDR3 sequence is CASSLDAGRWVNTEAFF. CDR3 in DNA: TGTGCCAGCAGCTTAGACGCGGGGCGGTGGGTGAACACTGAAGCTTTCTTT. Full variable domain (outside the CDR3, taken from reference TRBV7-9 and TRBJ1-1): DTGVSQNPRHKITKRGQNVTFRCDPISEHNRLYWYRQTLGQGPEFLTYFQNEAQLEKSRLLSDRFSAERPKGSFSTLEIQRTEQGDSAMYLCASSLDAGRWVNTEAFFGQGTRLTVV.

In regard to this clone: The same CDR3 also results from other DNA sequences found in this sample. The genes are TRBV20-1 and TRBJ1-1; a possible D gene is TRBD1 (5 bases). With 1 base removed from V and 6 bases from J, the gap between germline ends came to 6 bases. This CDR3 contains 11 residues. CDR1 DFQATT and CDR2 SNEGSKA come from the germline V gene (reference sequence). The CDR3 coding sequence is TGCAGTGCTAGAGGGGGCCCTGAAGCTTTCTTT. This gives the protein CSARGGPEAFF.

The chain has TRBV5-1 and TRBJ1-4; D not certain. Trimming pared 0 bases from V and 4 bases from J, leaving 7 bases between. Per germline, CDR1 SGHRS and CDR2 YFSETQ. The CDR3 spans 14 residues. The CDR3 DNA is TGCGCCAGCAGCTTGGAGCCCTTTAATGAAAAACTGTTTTTT. This encodes CASSLEPFNEKLFF. The variable domain in full, with the rest retrieved from reference TRBV5-1 and TRBJ1-4, is KAGVTQTPRYLIKTRGQQVTLSCSPISGHRSVSWYQQTPGQGLQFLFEYFSETQRNKGNFPGRFSGRQFSNSRSEMNVSTLELGDSALYLCASSLEPFNEKLFFGSGTQLSVL.

The V gene is TRBV18, the J gene TRBJ2-1; TRBD1 agrees at 7 bases. With 3 bases clipped from V and 0 bases from J, the junction kept 8 bases outside the gene matches. The V gene's germline CDR1 is KGHSH and CDR2 LQKENI. The CDR3 runs to 17 residues. CDR3 DNA sequence: TGTGCCAGCTCACCGAGGGACAGAATACTCTCCTACAATGAGCAGTTCTTC. Amino acids: CASSPRDRILSYNEQFF.

The rearrangement joins TRBV4-1 to TRBJ2-5; a weak D match, TRBD2 (7 bases). V was cut by 4 bases and J by 1 base, with 22 bases left in between. Germline V gives CDR1 MGHRA, CDR2 YSYEKL. The length of the CDR3 is 18 residues. The CDR3 sequence is CASSLGPSGGGGQETQYF. CDR3 DNA sequence: TGCGCCAGCAGCCTTGGCCCTAGCGGAGGGGGGGGCCAAGAGACCCAGTACTTC.

This chain uses TRBV2 with TRBJ1-5; D remains ambiguous. Germline CDR1 is SNHLY and CDR2 is FYNNEI. The length of the CDR3 is 13 residues. As DNA, the CDR3 is TGTGGGAGTAAGCGGGATAGCAATCAGCCCCAGCATTTT. This translates into CGSKRDSNQPQHF.

This sequence joins TRBV10-3 and TRBJ1-5, with TRBD1 as a possible D gene (5 bases). This CDR3 contains 14 residues. Germline CDR1 ENHRY, CDR2 SYGVKD. The V and J ends lost 0 bases and 4 bases respectively, with 7 bases between them. CDR3 loop: CAISESGGNQPQHF. CDR3 in DNA: TGTGCCATCAGTGAGTCGGGGGGAAATCAGCCCCAGCATTTT.

The chain joins TRBV3-1 (or the pseudogene TRBV3-2) to TRBJ1-2; D perhaps matches TRBD1 (5 bases). In germline, CDR1 is LGHDT, CDR2 YNNKEL (reference sequence). The length of the CDR3 is 17 residues. V shed 1 base and J shed 8 bases, with 23 bases lying between them. The CDR3 nucleotides are TGTGCCAGCAGCCAAGCGGGGGTCGGGGTGACATCGAAAGGCTACACCTTC. Translated, it gives CASSQAGVGVTSKGYTF.

This chain uses TRBV19 with TRBJ1-5, with D perhaps matching TRBD1 (5 bases). Germline V CDR1 and CDR2: LNHDA, SQIVND (reference sequence). Trimming stripped 2 bases from V and 4 bases from J, with 18 bases between. This CDR3 has 17 amino acids. CDR3 sequence reads: CASSIRGWVSGNQPQHF. The CDR3 bases are TGTGCCAGTAGTATACGGGGGTGGGTCTCGGGGAATCAGCCCCAGCATTTT.

CDR3 sequence reads: CSVPGADGYTF. CDR3 nucleotides: TGCAGCGTTCCAGGGGCGGATGGCTACACCTTC. V usage is TRBV29-1 and J usage is TRBJ1-2, with D possibly being TRBD1 (6 bases). The CDR3 is 11 amino acids. The V end lost 5 bases, the J end lost 6 bases, and 10 bases lay between the germline ends. The germline V gene has CDR1 SQVTM and CDR2 ANQGSEA.